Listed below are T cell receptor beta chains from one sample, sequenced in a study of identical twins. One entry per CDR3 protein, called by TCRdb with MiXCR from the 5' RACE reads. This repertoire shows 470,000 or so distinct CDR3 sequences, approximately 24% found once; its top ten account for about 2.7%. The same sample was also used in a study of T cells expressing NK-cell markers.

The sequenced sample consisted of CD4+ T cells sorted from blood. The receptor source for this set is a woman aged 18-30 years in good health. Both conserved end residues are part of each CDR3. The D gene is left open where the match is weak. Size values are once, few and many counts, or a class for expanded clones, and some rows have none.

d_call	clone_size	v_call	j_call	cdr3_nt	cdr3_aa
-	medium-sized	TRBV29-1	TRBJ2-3	TGCAGCGTTCTGGGGGGGCAAGGGGCAGATACGCAGTATTTT	CSVLGGQGADTQYF
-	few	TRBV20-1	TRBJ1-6	TGCAGTGCTAGAGGACATCCCGCCCTCCACTTT	CSARGHPALHF
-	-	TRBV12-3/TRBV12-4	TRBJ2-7	TGTGCCAGCAGTCATATCACAAGACAGGTTTCCTACGAGCAGTACTTC	CASSHITRQVSYEQYF
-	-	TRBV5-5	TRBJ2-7	TGTGCCAGCAGCTTGACCCGGACAACTTCCTACGAGCAGTACTTC	CASSLTRTTSYEQYF
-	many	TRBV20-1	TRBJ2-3	TGCAGTGCGCGGGGCTACCTAGGATCAGATACGCAGTATTTT	CSARGYLGSDTQYF
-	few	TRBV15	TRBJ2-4	TGTGCCACCAGCAGAGATCGGGGATTTTCGGACATTCAGTACTTC	CATSRDRGFSDIQYF
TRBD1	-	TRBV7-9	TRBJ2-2	TGTGCCAGCCCGGGACAGGGGTATTCCGGGGAGCTGTTTTTT	CASPGQGYSGELFF
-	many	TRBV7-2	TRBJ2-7	TGCGCCAGCAGCTTGAGCACCTACGAGCAGTACTTC	CASSLSTYEQYF
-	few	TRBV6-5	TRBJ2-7	TGTGCCAGCAGTTATGGTCAAAGTCGGGCGGACGGATACGAGCAGTACTTC	CASSYGQSRADGYEQYF
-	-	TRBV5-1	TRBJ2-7	TGCGCCAGCAGACCTCCCAGGGTAAATTCCTACGAGCAGTACTTC	CASRPPRVNSYEQYF
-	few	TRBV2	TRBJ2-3	TGTGCCAGCAGTGTGGCGGGTTACACAGATACGCAGTATTTT	CASSVAGYTDTQYF
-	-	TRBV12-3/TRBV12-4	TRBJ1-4	TGTGCCAGCAGTTTAGGTCAGAACGCGGGAAAACTGTTTTTT	CASSLGQNAGKLFF
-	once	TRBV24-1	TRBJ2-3	TGTGCCACCAGTGACCCCACGGGCGATGCAGATACGCAGTATTTT	CATSDPTGDADTQYF
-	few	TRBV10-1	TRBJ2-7	TGCGCCACCCCCTTGATACACGAGCAGTACTTC	CATPLIHEQYF
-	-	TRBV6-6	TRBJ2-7	TGTGCCAGCAGCGTCCAGGGTAGCTACGAGCAGTACTTC	CASSVQGSYEQYF
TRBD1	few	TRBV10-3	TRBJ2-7	TGTGCCAGCCTACAGGGGGCAAAGCAGTACTTC	CASLQGAKQYF
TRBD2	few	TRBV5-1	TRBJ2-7	TGCGCCAGCAGCACCGGGACTAGCGATAGTGGTGAGCAGTACTTC	CASSTGTSDSGEQYF
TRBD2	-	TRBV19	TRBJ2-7	TGTGCCAGTAGTGCGCGGGAGGGCCCTCGGCCCTACGAGCAGTACTTC	CASSAREGPRPYEQYF
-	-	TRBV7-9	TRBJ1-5	TGTGCCAGCAGCTTAACTGAGAATCAGCCCCAGCATTTT	CASSLTENQPQHF
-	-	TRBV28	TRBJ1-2	TGTGCCAACAGCCCAGGGGCAGACTATGGCTACACCTTC	CANSPGADYGYTF
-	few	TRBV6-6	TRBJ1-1	TGTGCCAGCGGATCGACAGTCCTCGCTGAAGCTTTCTTT	CASGSTVLAEAFF
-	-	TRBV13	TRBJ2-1	TGTGCCAGCAACCGACCGGGCTCCTACAATGAGCAGTTCTTC	CASNRPGSYNEQFF
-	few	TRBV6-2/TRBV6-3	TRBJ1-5	TGTGCCAGCAGCAACGCCCCCAGGGCGGTCCATCAGCCCCAGCATTTT	CASSNAPRAVHQPQHF
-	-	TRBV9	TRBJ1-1	TGTGCCAGCAGCGTAGTGTCTGGGGGATACACTGAAGCTTTCTTT	CASSVVSGGYTEAFF
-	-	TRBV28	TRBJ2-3	TGTGCCTCTCAGGGGTCCGCTAAAGAGGATACGCAGTATTTT	CASQGSAKEDTQYF
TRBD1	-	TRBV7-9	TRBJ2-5	TGTGCCAGCAGCTGGGGACAGAAAGAGACCCAGTACTTC	CASSWGQKETQYF
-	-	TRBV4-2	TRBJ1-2	TGTGCCAGCAGCCGGGACACCGCGGGTGGCTACACCTTC	CASSRDTAGGYTF
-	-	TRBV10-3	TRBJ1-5	TGTGCCATCAGCGCGTATAGCAATCAGCCCCAGCATTTT	CAISAYSNQPQHF
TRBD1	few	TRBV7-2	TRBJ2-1	TGTGCCAGCAGATACACGACAGGGGCTGAGCAGTTCTTC	CASRYTTGAEQFF
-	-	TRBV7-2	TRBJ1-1	TGTGCCAGCAGCTTAGTAGGGGCGTTCACTGAAGCTTTCTTT	CASSLVGAFTEAFF
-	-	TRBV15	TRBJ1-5	TGTGCCACCAGCAGAGATCAGGCCAAGGCGACCGGTGGCAATCAGCCCCAGCATTTT	CATSRDQAKATGGNQPQHF
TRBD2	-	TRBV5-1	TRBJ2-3	TGCGCCAGCAGCTCCCGGAGCGGGGCACAGGATACGCAGTATTTT	CASSSRSGAQDTQYF
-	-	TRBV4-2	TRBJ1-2	TGTGCCAGCAGCCAAGCGGAGCGTCCCCTCCTAGGCTACACCTTC	CASSQAERPLLGYTF
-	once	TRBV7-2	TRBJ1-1	TGTGCCAGCAGCTTTTTGGGGTTACGGGGGGGCACTGAAGCTTTCTTT	CASSFLGLRGGTEAFF
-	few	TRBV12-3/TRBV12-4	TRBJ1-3	TGTGCCAGCAGGAGACAGGCTGGAAACACCATATATTTT	CASRRQAGNTIYF
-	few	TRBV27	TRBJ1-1	TGTGCCAGCAGTTTAAACAGGGAAACTGAAGCTTTCTTT	CASSLNRETEAFF